The clone carrying this T cell receptor (beta chain) was observed a single time. Its antigen remains unidentified. The data were taken from a study of a mutant IDH1 vaccine in newly diagnosed glioma. The overall study: Eight vaccine doses were administered to patients at weeks 1, 3, 5, 7, 11, 15, 19 and 23.

This sample's time point: week 11, during vaccination. The investigators gave 300 ug of mutant IDH1 20-mer peptide in each vaccine dose, together with topical imiquimod. Sequencing was performed with immunoSEQ multiplex PCR; in TCRdb, only in-frame clones are kept and a portion is missing. The sample consists of about 64,000 clones, approximately 88% of them appearing once. The CDR3 contains 14 residues. Looked up from germline, CDR1 is SGDLS and CDR2 is YYNGEE. V was clipped by 4 bases and J by 1 base, with 11 bases between them. This sequence originates from a woman aged 50 to 60 with glioma. The chain carries TRBV9 and TRBJ1-1; a possible D gene is TRBD1 (5 bases). This material consisted of PBMCs, taken from a glioma patient whose treatment included an IDH1 peptide vaccine. CDR3 loop: CASSTTGGNTEAFF. CDR3 nucleotides: TGTGCCAGCAGCACAACGGGGGGGAACACTGAAGCTTTCTTT.